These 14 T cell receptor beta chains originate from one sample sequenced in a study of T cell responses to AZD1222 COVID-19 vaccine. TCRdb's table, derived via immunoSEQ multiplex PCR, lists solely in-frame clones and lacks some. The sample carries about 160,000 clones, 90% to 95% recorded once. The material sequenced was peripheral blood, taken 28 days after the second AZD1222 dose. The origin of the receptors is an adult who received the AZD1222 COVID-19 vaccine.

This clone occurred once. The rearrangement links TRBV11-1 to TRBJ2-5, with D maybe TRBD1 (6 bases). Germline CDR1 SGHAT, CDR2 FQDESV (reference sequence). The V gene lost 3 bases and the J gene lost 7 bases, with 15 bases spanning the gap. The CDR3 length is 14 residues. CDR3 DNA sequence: TGTGCCAGCAGCTTGGGACATGAGCGAGGGACCCAGTACTTC. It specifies CASSLGHERGTQYF.

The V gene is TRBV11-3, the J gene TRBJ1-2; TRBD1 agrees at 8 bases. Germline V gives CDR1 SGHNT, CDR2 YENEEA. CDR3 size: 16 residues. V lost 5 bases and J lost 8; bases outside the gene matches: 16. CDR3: CASSETVRVRGQGYTF. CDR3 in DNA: TGTGCCAGCAGCGAAACCGTGAGGGTCAGGGGGCAAGGCTACACCTTC.

CDR3 region: CASSRPGTLSTGELFF. CDR3 coding DNA: TGTGCCAGCTCACGTCCCGGGACACTCAGCACCGGGGAGCTGTTTTTT. The chain combines TRBV18 with TRBJ2-2; TRBD1 is a possible D gene (6 bases). Germline CDR1 reads KGHSH; CDR2 reads LQKENI. The germline V and J ends were trimmed by 4 bases and 4 bases, with 16 bases remaining between them. This CDR3 spans 16 amino acids. The full variable domain, rest sourced from reference TRBV18 and TRBJ2-2, is NAGVMQNPRHLVRRRGQEARLRCSPMKGHSHVYWYRQLPEEGLKFMVYLQKENIIDESGMPKERFSAEFPKEGPSILRIQQVVRGDSAAYFCASSRPGTLSTGELFFGEGSRLTVL.

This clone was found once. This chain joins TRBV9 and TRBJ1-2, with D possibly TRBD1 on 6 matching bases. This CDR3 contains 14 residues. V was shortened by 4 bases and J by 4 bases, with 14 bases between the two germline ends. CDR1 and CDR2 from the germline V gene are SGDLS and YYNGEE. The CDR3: CASSRPTGVYGYTF. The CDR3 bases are TGTGCCAGCAGCCGACCGACAGGCGTCTATGGCTACACCTTC.

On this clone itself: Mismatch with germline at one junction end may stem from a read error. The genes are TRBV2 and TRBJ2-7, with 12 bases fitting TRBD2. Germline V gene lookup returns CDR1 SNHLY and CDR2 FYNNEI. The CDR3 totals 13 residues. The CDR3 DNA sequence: TGTGCCAGTGGACTAGCGGGGTCCTCCGAGCAGTACTTC. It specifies CASGLAGSSEQYF. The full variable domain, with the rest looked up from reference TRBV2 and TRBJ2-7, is EPEVTQTPSHQVTQMGQEVILRCVPISNHLYFYWYRQILGQKVEFLVSFYNNEISEKSEIFDDQFSVERPDGSNFTLKIRSTKLEDSAMYFCASGLAGSSEQYFGPGTRLTVT.

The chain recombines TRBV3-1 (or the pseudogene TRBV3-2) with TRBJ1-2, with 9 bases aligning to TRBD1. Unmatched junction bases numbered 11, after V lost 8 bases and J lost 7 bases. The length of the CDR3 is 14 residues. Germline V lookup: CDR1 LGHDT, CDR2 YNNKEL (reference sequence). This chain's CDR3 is CASREDRGSRGYTF. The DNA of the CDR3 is TGTGCCAGCCGTGAGGACAGGGGTTCTCGTGGCTACACCTTC.

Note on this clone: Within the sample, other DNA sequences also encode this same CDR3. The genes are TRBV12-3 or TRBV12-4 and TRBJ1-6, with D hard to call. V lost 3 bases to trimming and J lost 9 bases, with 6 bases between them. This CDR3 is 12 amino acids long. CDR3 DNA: TGTGCCAGCAGTTTCGTGGGTTCACCCCTCCACTTT. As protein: CASSFVGSPLHF.

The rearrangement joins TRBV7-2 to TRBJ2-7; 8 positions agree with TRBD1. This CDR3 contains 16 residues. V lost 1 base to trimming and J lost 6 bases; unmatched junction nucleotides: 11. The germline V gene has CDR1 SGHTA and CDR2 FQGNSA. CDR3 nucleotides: TGTGCCAGCAGCTTAGTACAGGGGGTCCCCCCTCGCGAGCAGTACTTC. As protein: CASSLVQGVPPREQYF.

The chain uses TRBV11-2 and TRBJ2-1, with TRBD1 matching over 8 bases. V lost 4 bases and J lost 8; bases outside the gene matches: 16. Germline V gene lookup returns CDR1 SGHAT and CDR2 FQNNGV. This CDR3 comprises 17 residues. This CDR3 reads CASSSFRDRSPGDEQFF. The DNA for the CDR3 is TGTGCCAGCAGCTCTTTCCGGGACAGGAGCCCAGGAGATGAGCAGTTCTTC.

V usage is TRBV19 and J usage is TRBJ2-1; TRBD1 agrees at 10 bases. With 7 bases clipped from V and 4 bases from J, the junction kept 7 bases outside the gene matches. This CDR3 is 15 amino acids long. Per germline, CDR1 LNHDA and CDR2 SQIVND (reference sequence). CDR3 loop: CASTRDRGVYNEQFF. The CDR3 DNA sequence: TGTGCCAGTACCCGGGACAGGGGAGTATACAATGAGCAGTTCTTC.

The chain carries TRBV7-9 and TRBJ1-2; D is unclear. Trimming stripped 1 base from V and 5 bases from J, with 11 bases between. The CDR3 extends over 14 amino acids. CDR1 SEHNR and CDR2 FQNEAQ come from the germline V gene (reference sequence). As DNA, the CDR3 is TGTGCCAGCAGCTTAGGCCAGCCTTTTTATGGCTACACCTTC. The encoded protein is CASSLGQPFYGYTF. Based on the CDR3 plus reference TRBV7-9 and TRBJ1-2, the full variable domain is DTGVSQNPRHKITKRGQNVTFRCDPISEHNRLYWYRQTLGQGPEFLTYFQNEAQLEKSRLLSDRFSAERPKGSFSTLEIQRTEQGDSAMYLCASSLGQPFYGYTFGSGTRLTVV.

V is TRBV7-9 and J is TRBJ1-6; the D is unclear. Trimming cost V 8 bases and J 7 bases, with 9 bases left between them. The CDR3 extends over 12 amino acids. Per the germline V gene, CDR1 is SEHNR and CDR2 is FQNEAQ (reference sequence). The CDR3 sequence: CASHRANSPLHF. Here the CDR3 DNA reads TGTGCCAGCCATCGGGCCAATTCACCCCTCCACTTT.

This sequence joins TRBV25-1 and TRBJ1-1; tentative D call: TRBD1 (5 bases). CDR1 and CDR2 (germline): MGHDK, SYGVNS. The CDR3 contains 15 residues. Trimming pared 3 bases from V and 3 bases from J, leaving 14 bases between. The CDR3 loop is CASSDPTDGDTEAFF. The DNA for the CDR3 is TGTGCCAGCAGTGACCCGACAGATGGGGACACTGAAGCTTTCTTT.

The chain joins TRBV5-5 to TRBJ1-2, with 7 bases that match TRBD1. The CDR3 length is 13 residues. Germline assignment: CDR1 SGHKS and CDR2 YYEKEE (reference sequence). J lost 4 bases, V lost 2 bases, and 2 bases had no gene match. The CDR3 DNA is TGTGCCAGCAGCTTTGACAGGGTCTATGGCTACACCTTC. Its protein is CASSFDRVYGYTF.